A single TCR beta chain is shown here with its context. Its antigen is undetermined. In germline, CDR1 is LGHNA, CDR2 YSLEER. The CDR3 runs to 18 residues. The junction had 9 bases not matched to a gene; V was cut back by 4 bases and J by 2 bases. Expressed TCRB transcripts were sequenced, since all the RNA that had been isolated was reverse transcribed. For naive, central memory and regulatory T cell samples, reads averaged around 3.5 million. Sequenced by immunoSEQ multiplex PCR; TCRdb stores in-frame clones only, minus some. The sample lists about 220,000 clones; approximately 11% were seen once. This sample is part of a study of beta chain features in type 1 diabetes. Findings of the study overall: TCRB CDR3s from Type 1 diabetes patients were moderately but significantly shorter in all four CD4+ subsets. PCR, the amplification step, might favor shorter templates, equally in patients and controls.

The sequencing sample was made of central memory CD4+ T cells from blood. The TCR originated in a man aged 18 to 30 in good health. The J gene is TRBJ2-5, the V gene TRBV4-3; TRBD2 agrees at 14 bases. DNA of the CDR3: TGCGCCAGCAGCCCGGGACTAGCGGGAGTCTCTAAACAAGAGACCCAGTACTTC. The encoded protein is CASSPGLAGVSKQETQYF.